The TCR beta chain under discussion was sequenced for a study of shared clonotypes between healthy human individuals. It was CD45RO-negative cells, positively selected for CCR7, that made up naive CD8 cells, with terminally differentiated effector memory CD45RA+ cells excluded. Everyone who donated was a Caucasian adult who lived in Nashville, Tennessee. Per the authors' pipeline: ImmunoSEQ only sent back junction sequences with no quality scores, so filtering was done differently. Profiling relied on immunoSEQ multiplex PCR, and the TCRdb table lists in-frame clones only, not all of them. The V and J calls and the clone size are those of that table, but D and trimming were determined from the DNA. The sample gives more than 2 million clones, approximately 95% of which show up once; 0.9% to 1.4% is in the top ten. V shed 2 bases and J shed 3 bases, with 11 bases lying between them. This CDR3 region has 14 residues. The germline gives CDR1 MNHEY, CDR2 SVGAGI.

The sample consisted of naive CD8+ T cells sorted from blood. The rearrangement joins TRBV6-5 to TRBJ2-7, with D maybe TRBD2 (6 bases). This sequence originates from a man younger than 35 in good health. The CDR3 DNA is TGTGCCAGCAGTTACGGAGGGTTTTACTACGAGCAGTACTTC. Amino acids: CASSYGGFYYEQYF.